These 24 T cell receptor beta chains originate from one sample sequenced in a study of Ad26.COV2.S vaccination and SARS-CoV-2 variants. Profiled with immunoSEQ multiplex PCR; TCRdb holds only in-frame clones, not every one. The sample contains some 400,000 clones, about 91% of which appear only once. Specified treatment: 15 to 20 received Ad26.COV2.S at low or high dose, single or two shots; five or six received placebo; per-sample allocation not given. Sampling was done on day 63 after the first vaccine or placebo injection. The source material was peripheral blood, sampled in a trial of Ad26.COV2.S vaccine versus placebo. The receptors originated from a person between 18 and 60 years old who received the Ad26.COV2.S COVID-19 vaccine or a placebo.

The V and J genes are TRBV27 and TRBJ2-7; 8 nucleotides line up with TRBD2. Losses at the gene ends were 5 bases for V and 3 bases for J; bases not matched to a gene: 12. Per germline, CDR1 MNHEY and CDR2 SMNVEV (reference sequence). The CDR3 consists of 16 residues. CDR3 DNA: TGTGCCAGCAGTCCCCCCGGGACTAGAGACCACTACGAGCAGTACTTC. This gives the protein CASSPPGTRDHYEQYF.

This rearrangement joins TRBV3-1 (or the pseudogene TRBV3-2) to TRBJ2-7, with 11 nucleotides matching TRBD2. Germline V gene lookup returns CDR1 LGHDT and CDR2 YNNKEL (reference sequence). The CDR3 loop spans 15 amino acids. Germline trimming cut 3 bases from V and 2 bases from J; bases unmatched to any gene: 3. The CDR3 DNA is TGTGCCAGCAGCCATCTAGCGGGAGGTACCTACGAGCAGTACTTC. Translated: CASSHLAGGTYEQYF.

V usage is TRBV5-4 and J usage is TRBJ2-5, with a tentative D call TRBD2 (6 bases). With 0 bases removed from V and 5 bases from J, the gap between germline ends came to 14 bases. Germline-derived CDR1 and CDR2 are SGHNT and YYREEE (reference sequence). This CDR3 spans 15 amino acids. In nucleotides, the CDR3 is TGTGCCAGCAGCTTGGTGGGTTCCCGGGGGGAGACCCAGTACTTC. Translating it yields CASSLVGSRGETQYF.

This clone turned up a few times. The chain employs TRBV4-1 and TRBJ1-5; TRBD1 is a possible D gene (5 bases). This CDR3 spans 16 amino acids. Germline CDR1 and CDR2: MGHRA and YSYEKL. V lost 0 bases and J 4 bases, leaving 13 bases between the germline ends. The CDR3: CASSQDSAGRNQPQHF. In DNA form, the CDR3 reads TGCGCCAGCAGCCAAGATAGTGCAGGGCGTAATCAGCCCCAGCATTTT.

This clone was counted at least ten times. CDR3 residues: CASSLAISGRLFF. DNA for the CDR3: TGCGCCAGCAGCTTGGCCATCAGCGGACGGTTGTTTTTT. V usage is TRBV5-1 and J usage is TRBJ2-2; a weak D match, TRBD2 (5 bases). The CDR3 consists of 13 residues. Between the trimmed V and J ends, which lost 0 bases and 15 bases, there was a span of 15 bases. Germline V CDR1 and CDR2: SGHRS, YFSETQ.

The CDR3, as DNA: TGTGCCAGCTCACCAACAGGCGGAAGCACAGATACGCAGTATTTT. As protein: CASSPTGGSTDTQYF. The rearrangement joins TRBV18 to TRBJ2-3, with a tentative D call TRBD1 (5 bases). Germline CDR1 and CDR2: KGHSH and LQKENI. Trimming removed 2 bases at V and 0 bases at J, with 9 bases between. The CDR3 spans 15 residues.

In its sample, this clone was seen many times. The genes are TRBV18 and TRBJ2-1; weak D call: TRBD2 (6 bases). From germline, CDR1 is KGHSH and CDR2 LQKENI. Trimming pared 2 bases from V and 5 bases from J, leaving 7 bases between. CDR3 length: 13 amino acids. This CDR3 is CASSPGRNNEQFF. CDR3 coding DNA: TGTGCCAGCTCACCAGGGAGGAACAATGAGCAGTTCTTC. Full variable domain (rest looked up from reference TRBV18 and TRBJ2-1): NAGVMQNPRHLVRRRGQEARLRCSPMKGHSHVYWYRQLPEEGLKFMVYLQKENIIDESGMPKERFSAEFPKEGPSILRIQQVVRGDSAAYFCASSPGRNNEQFFGPGTRLTVL.

This chain uses TRBV2 with TRBJ2-7, with D uncertain. The CDR3 length is 14 residues. The germline V gene encodes CDR1 SNHLY and CDR2 FYNNEI. Trimming shortened V by 1 base and J by 5 bases, and 12 bases separated the two germline ends. In DNA, the CDR3 is TGTGCCAGCAGTGAAGAGGGAAGGGTCCACGAGCAGTACTTC. As protein: CASSEEGRVHEQYF.

The chain couples TRBV6-5 to TRBJ2-7, with TRBD1 identical over 7 bases. CDR3 length: 15 amino acids. In germline, CDR1 is MNHEY, CDR2 SVGAGI. Unmatched junction bases numbered 4, after V lost 2 bases and J lost 0 bases. The CDR3 loop reads CASSYAQGLSYEQYF. CDR3 in DNA: TGTGCCAGCAGTTACGCACAGGGGCTCTCCTACGAGCAGTACTTC.

The V gene is TRBV7-3, the J gene TRBJ2-1, with 8 positions matching TRBD1. Trimming took 0 bases from V and 8 from J; bases not matched to a gene: 9. Germline CDR1 SGHTA, CDR2 FQGTGA. The CDR3 spans 16 residues. In DNA, the CDR3 is TGTGCCAGCAGCTTAACTCAGGCAGGGGGCTCGGATGAGCAGTTCTTC. Translating gives CASSLTQAGGSDEQFF. Filled out from reference TRBV7-3 and TRBJ2-1, the complete variable domain reads GAGVSQTPSNKVTEKGKYVELRCDPISGHTALYWYRQSLGQGPEFLIYFQGTGAADDSGLPNDRFFAVRPEGSVSTLKIQRTERGDSAVYLCASSLTQAGGSDEQFFGPGTRLTVL.

The J gene is TRBJ2-5, the V gene TRBV5-5, with D possibly TRBD2 on 5 matching bases. Germline assignment: CDR1 SGHKS and CDR2 YYEKEE (reference sequence). There are 15 residues in the CDR3. Trimming removed 4 bases from V and 5 bases from J, with 18 bases in between. The CDR3 DNA follows: TGTGCCAGCAGCCGGTCGGTGGCTAGCTGGGAGACCCAGTACTTC. Translating gives CASSRSVASWETQYF. Variable domain in full (rest from reference TRBV5-5 and TRBJ2-5): DAGVTQSPTHLIKTRGQQVTLRCSPISGHKSVSWYQQVLGQGPQFIFQYYEKEERGRGNFPDRFSARQFPNYSSELNVNALLLGDSALYLCASSRSVASWETQYFGPGTRLLVL.

V gene TRBV18 combines with J gene TRBJ1-1; tentative D call: TRBD1 (5 bases). CDR3 length: 14 amino acids. CDR1 KGHSH and CDR2 LQKENI come from the germline V gene. V lost 2 bases and J lost 1, with 8 bases in between. The DNA for the CDR3 is TGTGCCAGCTCACCAATGCAGGGGAACACTGAAGCTTTCTTT. Translation gives CASSPMQGNTEAFF.

The chain has TRBV6-5 and TRBJ2-2; possibly TRBD2 for D (6 bases). Trimming removed 7 bases from V and 6 bases from J, with 12 bases in between. This CDR3 has 13 residues. Germline V gives CDR1 MNHEY, CDR2 SVGAGI. The CDR3 region is CASNVGGAGELFF. CDR3 sequence (DNA): TGTGCCAGCAACGTCGGAGGGGCCGGGGAGCTGTTTTTT.

The rearrangement joins TRBV19 to TRBJ2-3, with 12 bases fitting TRBD2. The CDR3 is 17 amino acids. The trim removed 3 bases at V and 2 bases at J, leaving 6 bases unmatched. CDR1 is LNHDA and CDR2 is SQIVND in the germline V gene (reference sequence). In nucleotides, the CDR3 is TGTGCCAGTAGTATTGGACTAGCGGGAACCAACACAGATACGCAGTATTTT. Translated, it gives CASSIGLAGTNTDTQYF.

This rearrangement joins TRBV6-2 or TRBV6-3 to TRBJ2-5; the match to TRBD2 covers 7 bases. V lost 0 bases, J lost 4 bases, and 8 bases stayed unmatched. The germline V gene has CDR1 MNHEY and CDR2 SVGEGT. The CDR3 is made up of 16 amino acids. The CDR3 protein is CASSYSVGGVAETQYF. The CDR3, as DNA: TGTGCCAGCAGTTACTCGGTGGGAGGGGTAGCAGAGACCCAGTACTTC.

This chain joins TRBV4-1 and TRBJ2-5, with D uncertain. This CDR3 spans 16 amino acids. The germline gives CDR1 MGHRA, CDR2 YSYEKL. The V end was cut by 0 bases, the J end by 4 bases, with 15 bases between. The CDR3 sequence is CASSQDFPGLGETQYF. CDR3 coding DNA: TGCGCCAGCAGCCAAGATTTCCCCGGGCTTGGAGAGACCCAGTACTTC.

This clone was seen a handful of times. This chain joins TRBV7-9 and TRBJ1-6; tentatively, D is TRBD1 (5 bases). The germline CDR1 and CDR2 sequences are SEHNR and FQNEAQ (reference sequence). CDR3 size: 16 residues. V lost 4 bases to trimming and J lost 7 bases, with 17 bases between them. CDR3 in amino acids: CASSSLWQGYNSPLHF. The CDR3 DNA is TGTGCCAGCAGCTCCCTCTGGCAGGGCTACAATTCACCCCTCCACTTT.

V gene TRBV27 combines with J gene TRBJ2-1; 10 bases are shared with TRBD2. Per germline, CDR1 MNHEY and CDR2 SMNVEV (reference sequence). The CDR3 spans 15 residues. V shed 1 base, J shed 5 bases, and the junction held 2 bases outside the gene matches. In nucleotides, the CDR3 is TGTGCCAGCAGTTTATGGACTAGCGGTAACAATGAGCAGTTCTTC. Translated: CASSLWTSGNNEQFF.

A few counts support this clone. This chain joins TRBV10-3 and TRBJ1-1, with TRBD1 as a possible D gene (5 bases). Germline CDR1 is ENHRY and CDR2 is SYGVKD. The CDR3 sequence is 11 residues long. The germline V and J ends were trimmed by 6 bases and 5 bases, with 7 bases remaining between them. CDR3: CAIRGETEAFF. CDR3 in DNA: TGTGCCATCAGGGGGGAGACTGAAGCTTTCTTT.

This chain connects TRBV7-6 to TRBJ2-2; 7 nucleotides agree with TRBD2. With 0 bases clipped from V and 4 bases from J, the junction kept 5 bases outside the gene matches. The CDR3 covers 16 residues. Germline V gives CDR1 SGHVS, CDR2 FNYEAQ. CDR3 loop: CASSLAAGVATGELFF. CDR3 sequence (DNA): TGTGCCAGCAGCTTAGCGGCGGGAGTGGCCACCGGGGAGCTGTTTTTT.

The V call is TRBV3-1 (or the pseudogene TRBV3-2), the J call TRBJ2-1, with 12 bases that match TRBD2. Germline loops: CDR1 LGHDT, CDR2 YNNKEL (reference sequence). The CDR3 length is 14 residues. V shed 9 bases, J shed 7 bases, and the junction held 7 bases outside the gene matches. CDR3 amino acids: CASTGLAGGNEQFF. The CDR3 DNA is TGTGCCAGTACGGGACTAGCGGGTGGAAATGAGCAGTTCTTC.

The chain carries TRBV2 and TRBJ2-5; either TRBD1 or TRBD2 may fit D (5 bases each). CDR1 is SNHLY, CDR2 FYNNEI, per germline. This CDR3 is 14 amino acids long. With 7 bases removed from V and 2 bases from J, the gap between germline ends came to 14 bases. The CDR3 nucleotides are TGTGCCAGCAAGGAGAGGGACCTACAAGAGACCCAGTACTTC. Residues: CASKERDLQETQYF.

J is TRBJ2-1 and V is TRBV19; D is ambiguous. With 3 bases removed from V and 5 bases from J, the gap between germline ends came to 11 bases. This CDR3 spans 14 amino acids. The germline gives CDR1 LNHDA, CDR2 SQIVND (reference sequence). For the CDR3, the DNA is TGTGCCAGTAGTATTAGGGCGAGGAACAATGAGCAGTTCTTC. Its translation: CASSIRARNNEQFF. The entire variable domain, with the rest obtained from reference TRBV19 and TRBJ2-1, is as follows: DGGITQSPKYLFRKEGQNVTLSCEQNLNHDAMYWYRQDPGQGLRLIYYSQIVNDFQKGDIAEGYSVSREKKESFPLTVTSAQKNPTAFYLCASSIRARNNEQFFGPGTRLTVL.

The CDR3 is CASSLEGGANVLTF. In DNA, the CDR3 is TGTGCCAGCAGCTTAGAGGGTGGGGCCAACGTCCTGACTTTC. The chain carries TRBV7-2 and TRBJ2-6; D is undetermined. Per germline, CDR1 SGHTA and CDR2 FQGNSA. This CDR3 is 14 amino acids long. Trimming shortened V by 1 base and J by 3 bases, and 4 bases separated the two germline ends.